The TCR beta chain described here comes from a study of glioma-infiltrating T cells. Study details: WHO grade II oligodendrogliomas or astrocytomas, plus non-recurrent WHO grade IV glioblastomas, were sampled. General study results and limits: Non-neoplastic patients had below-expected tissue-blood divergence, while all gliomas exceeded expectation. Very few CDR3 sequences were shared between tissue and blood.

TCR alpha and beta CDR3 regions were amplified from RNA using iRepertoire nested multiplex PCR. TCRdb ran MiXCR on the multiplex PCR reads and lists one entry per CDR3 protein. Of a few hundred thousand distinct CDR3 sequences listed, 41% are singletons. This clonotype was seen just once. Its antigen is undetermined. Sequences were obtained from glioma tissue, nonneoplastic brain tissue, or PBMCs (not recorded which). The TCR sequence derives from a human donor with low-grade glioma or glioblastoma, undergoing nonglioma brain surgery, or in good health (not recorded which).

CDR3 nucleotide sequence: TGCGCCAGCAGCTTCGCGGGGACTTATAGCTACGAGCAGTACTTC. Protein product: CASSFAGTYSYEQYF. The chain carries TRBV5-1 and TRBJ2-7; a weak D match, TRBD2 (6 bases). This CDR3 has 15 amino acids. The V and J ends lost 2 bases and 3 bases respectively, with 15 bases between them. The V gene's germline CDR1 is SGHRS and CDR2 YFSETQ.